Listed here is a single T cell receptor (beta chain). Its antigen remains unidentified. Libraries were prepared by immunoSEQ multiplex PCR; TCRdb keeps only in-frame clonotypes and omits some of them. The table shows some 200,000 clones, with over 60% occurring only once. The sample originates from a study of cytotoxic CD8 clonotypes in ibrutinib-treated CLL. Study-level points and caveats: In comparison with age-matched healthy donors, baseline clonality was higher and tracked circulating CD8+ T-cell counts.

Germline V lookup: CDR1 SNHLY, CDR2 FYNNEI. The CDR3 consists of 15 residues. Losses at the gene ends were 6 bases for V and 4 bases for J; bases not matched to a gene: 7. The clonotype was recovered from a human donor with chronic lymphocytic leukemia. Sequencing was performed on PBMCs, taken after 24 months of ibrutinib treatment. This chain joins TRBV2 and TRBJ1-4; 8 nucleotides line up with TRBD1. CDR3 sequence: CASSYTGGFNEKLFF. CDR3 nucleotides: TGTGCCAGCAGCTACACAGGGGGGTTTAATGAAAAACTGTTTTTT.